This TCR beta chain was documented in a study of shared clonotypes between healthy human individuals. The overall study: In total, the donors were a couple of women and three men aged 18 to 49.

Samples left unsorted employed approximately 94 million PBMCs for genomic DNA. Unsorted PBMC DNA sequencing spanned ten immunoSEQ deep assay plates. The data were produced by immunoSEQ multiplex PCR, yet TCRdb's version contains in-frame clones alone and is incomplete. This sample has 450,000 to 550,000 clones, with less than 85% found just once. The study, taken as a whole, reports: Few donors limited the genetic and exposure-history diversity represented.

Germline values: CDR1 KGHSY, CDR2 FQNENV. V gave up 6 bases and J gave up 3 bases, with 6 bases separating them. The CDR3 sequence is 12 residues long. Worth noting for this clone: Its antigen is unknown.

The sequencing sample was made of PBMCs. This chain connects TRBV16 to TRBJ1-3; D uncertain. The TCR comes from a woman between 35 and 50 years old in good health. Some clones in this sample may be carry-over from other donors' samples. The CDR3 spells CASSRGGNTIYF. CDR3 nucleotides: TGTGCCAGCAGTCGCGGTGGAAACACCATATATTTT.